The following is a T cell receptor (beta chain) sequence with its context. This CDR3 region has 14 residues. The germline gives CDR1 SGHRS, CDR2 YFSETQ. Trimming took 2 bases from V and 0 from J, leaving 7 bases between them. Method: immunoSEQ multiplex PCR; TCRdb's copy keeps in-frame clones and lacks some. The data show over 120,000 clones, about 86% seen once. The entry originates in a study of radiation and T cells in renal cell carcinoma. The time point is: blood 4 weeks post-SBRT, at nephrectomy. Treatment denoted: 15 Gy SBRT to primary tumor, nephrectomy 4 weeks later. This chain links TRBV5-1 with TRBJ2-3, with a tentative D call TRBD2 (5 bases). The sequence was collected from a woman in her fifties or sixties with renal cell carcinoma. The sequencing here drew on blood, taken from a patient whose treatment included radiotherapy and nephrectomy. CDR3 DNA sequence: TGCGCCAGCAGCTTAGCGGCTAGCACAGATACGCAGTATTTT. This gives the protein CASSLAASTDTQYF. Full variable domain (missing parts from reference TRBV5-1 and TRBJ2-3): KAGVTQTPRYLIKTRGQQVTLSCSPISGHRSVSWYQQTPGQGLQFLFEYFSETQRNKGNFPGRFSGRQFSNSRSEMNVSTLELGDSALYLCASSLAASTDTQYFGPGTRLTVL.